This TCR beta chain appears in the sequencing data of a study of T cell responses to AZD1222 COVID-19 vaccine. The ends lost 3 bases at V and 6 bases at J; junction bases unmatched: 10. Per germline, CDR1 SGHRS and CDR2 YFSETQ. The CDR3 has 16 amino acids. Concerning this clone itself: Its target is unknown.

The study's findings and limits: Across the whole spike, CD4 TCRs peaked at regions 160-218 and 743-854.

Libraries were prepared by immunoSEQ multiplex PCR; TCRdb keeps only in-frame clonotypes and omits some of them. In the table there are fewer than 130,000 clones, about 85% of which are singletons. The source material was peripheral blood, sampled on day 0 of AZD1222 vaccination. J is TRBJ2-1 and V is TRBV5-1; 9 nucleotides align to TRBD2. The sequence was obtained from an adult in good health. This CDR3 is CASSSEGAGGVNEQFF. CDR3 sequence (DNA): TGCGCCAGCAGCTCCGAGGGAGCGGGAGGAGTCAATGAGCAGTTCTTC.